Below are 23 T cell receptor beta chains sequenced from a single sample in a study of response to subunit inactivated influenza vaccine. TCRdb recomputed calls from the RT-PCR reads with MiXCR, one row per CDR3 protein. The sample lists approximately 530,000 distinct CDR3 sequences; around 8% were seen once. The specimen was PBMCs from blood, collected around 25 months after vaccination. The receptor source for this set is a man between 45 and 75 years old who received an inactivated influenza vaccine.

In this sample, this clonotype turned up many times. This chain links TRBV29-1 with TRBJ2-1; TRBD2 agrees at 14 bases. CDR1 is SQVTM and CDR2 is ANQGSEA in the germline V gene. V shed 1 base and J 3 bases; nucleotides not matched to a gene: 5. CDR3 length: 17 residues. The CDR3 region is CSVEGGTSGSFYNEQFF. In DNA form, the CDR3 reads TGCAGCGTTGAAGGGGGGACTAGCGGGAGTTTCTACAATGAGCAGTTCTTC.

The chain joins TRBV11-2 to TRBJ2-1; D may be TRBD1 or TRBD2 (5 bases each). The CDR3 has 17 residues. Germline V lookup: CDR1 SGHAT, CDR2 FQNNGV. V was trimmed by 3 bases and J by 4 bases, leaving 19 bases between them. The CDR3 is CASSFRDGANLYNEQFF. In nucleotides, the CDR3 is TGTGCCAGCAGCTTCCGTGACGGGGCAAACTTATACAATGAGCAGTTCTTC.

CDR3 protein: CSAGLAGGPDEQYF. CDR3 in DNA: TGCAGTGCGGGACTAGCGGGAGGGCCGGACGAGCAGTACTTC. V and J are TRBV20-1 and TRBJ2-7, with TRBD2 identical over 16 bases. CDR3 size: 14 residues. Looked up from germline, CDR1 is DFQATT and CDR2 is SNEGSKA (reference sequence). J gave up 5 bases and V 6 bases, and 4 bases lay outside the gene matches.

This clonotype showed up just a few times. The V call is TRBV7-2, the J call TRBJ2-2; the D is unclear. Germline V CDR1 and CDR2: SGHTA, FQGNSA. This CDR3 spans 14 amino acids. The V gene lost 3 bases and the J gene lost 4 bases, with 9 bases spanning the gap. For the CDR3, the DNA is TGTGCCAGCAGCTTGGGATATCGCACCGGGGAGCTGTTTTTT. Protein sequence: CASSLGYRTGELFF.

This clonotype was observed a handful of times. The genes are TRBV15 and TRBJ1-4; 8 positions match TRBD1. Trimming cost V 1 base and J 7 bases; bases outside gene matches: 2. The germline V gene encodes CDR1 LNHNV and CDR2 YYDKDF (reference sequence). The CDR3 is made up of 14 amino acids. The CDR3 coding sequence is TGTGCCACCAGCAGAGGACAGGGGCCTGAAAAACTGTTTTTT. This encodes CATSRGQGPEKLFF. The full variable domain, its missing parts supplied by reference TRBV15 and TRBJ1-4, is DAMVIQNPRYQVTQFGKPVTLSCSQTLNHNVMYWYQQKSSQAPKLLFHYYDKDFNNEADTPDNFQSRRPNTSFCFLDIRSPGLGDTAMYLCATSRGQGPEKLFFGSGTQLSVL.

This clonotype has a handful of counts. The rearrangement links TRBV12-3 or TRBV12-4 to TRBJ2-3, with D perhaps given as TRBD1 or TRBD2 (5 bases each). Trimming removed 7 bases from V and 2 bases from J, with 22 bases in between. This CDR3 has 17 residues. CDR3 nucleotides: TGTGCCAGCAAGGCTGGGGGATTGGCTAGTCACACAGATACGCAGTATTTT. This sequence encodes CASKAGGLASHTDTQYF.

This clonotype occurred many times. This chain uses TRBV28 with TRBJ2-2, with 7 bases that match TRBD1. CDR1 MDHEN and CDR2 SYDVKM come from the germline V gene. The CDR3 totals 14 residues. V lost 8 bases and J lost 2; bases outside the gene matches: 5. CDR3 nucleotides: TGTGCCAGCGAGGGACAGATCAACACCGGGGAGCTGTTTTTT. Protein sequence: CASEGQINTGELFF.

In this sample, this clonotype turned up a few times. This chain connects TRBV5-5 to TRBJ1-1; possibly TRBD1 for D (5 bases). This CDR3 spans 14 amino acids. The V end lost 4 bases, the J end lost 3 bases, and 13 bases lay between the germline ends. The V gene's germline CDR1 is SGHKS and CDR2 YYEKEE (reference sequence). The CDR3 protein is CASSGGAVYTEAFF. CDR3 coding DNA: TGTGCCAGCAGCGGCGGGGCAGTATACACTGAAGCTTTCTTT.

The genes are TRBV6-2 or TRBV6-3 and TRBJ2-5; 10 bases align to TRBD1. Looked up from germline, CDR1 is MNHEY and CDR2 is SVGEGT. The ends lost 6 bases at V and 5 bases at J; junction bases unmatched: 15. The CDR3 spans 17 residues. In DNA, the CDR3 is TGTGCCAGCAGCTCGATACCCCGGACAGGGGGTTCGGAGACCCAGTACTTC. Translated: CASSSIPRTGGSETQYF.

CDR3 coding DNA: TGTGCCAGCAGTCTCCCGGGGGCGGGAGCCCACGAGCAGTACTTC. Protein product: CASSLPGAGAHEQYF. The rearrangement uses TRBV6-1 and TRBJ2-7, with D tentatively TRBD2 (7 bases). Germline V CDR1 and CDR2: MNHNS, SASEGT. This CDR3 has 15 amino acids. Trimming cost V 5 bases and J 5 bases, with 19 bases left between them.

This clonotype showed up just a few times. The rearrangement links TRBV4-3 to TRBJ1-2; a possible D gene is TRBD1 (5 bases). V lost 0 bases, J lost 7 bases, and 12 bases lay in between. The CDR3 runs to 14 residues. Germline CDR1 LGHNA, CDR2 YSLEER. In DNA, the CDR3 is TGCGCCAGCAGCCAAGATTGGCAGGGAGGTGGCTACACCTTC. It is translated as CASSQDWQGGGYTF.

V usage is TRBV20-1 and J usage is TRBJ1-1; unclear D gene. The CDR3 runs to 14 residues. Germline V CDR1 and CDR2: DFQATT, SNEGSKA (reference sequence). With 1 base removed from V and 0 bases from J, the gap between germline ends came to 9 bases. The CDR3 coding sequence is TGCAGTGCTAGAGTCAAGTATATGAACACTGAAGCTTTCTTT. Residues: CSARVKYMNTEAFF.

J is TRBJ1-2 and V is TRBV29-1, with D perhaps TRBD1 (5 bases). Looked up from germline, CDR1 is SQVTM and CDR2 is ANQGSEA. This CDR3 region has 13 residues. Between the trimmed V and J ends, which lost 0 bases and 8 bases, there was a span of 13 bases. The CDR3 protein is CSVEDFRGGGYTF. The CDR3 nucleotides are TGCAGCGTTGAAGATTTCCGGGGCGGCGGCTACACCTTC.

The gene calls are TRBV6-1 and TRBJ1-2; D is unresolved. V lost 0 bases and J 7 bases, leaving 12 bases between the germline ends. CDR3 length: 14 residues. Looked up from germline, CDR1 is MNHNS and CDR2 is SASEGT. DNA of the CDR3: TGTGCCAGCAGTGAAGCGCCGGGAGTGGCTGGCTACACCTTC. It specifies CASSEAPGVAGYTF.

The gene calls are TRBV4-1 and TRBJ2-2; 8 bases fit TRBD2. The germline CDR1 and CDR2 sequences are MGHRA and YSYEKL. The CDR3 is 16 residues long. The trim removed 2 bases at V and 1 base at J, leaving 3 bases unmatched. CDR3 amino acids: CASSQRSGGNTGELFF. The CDR3 DNA follows: TGCGCCAGCAGCCAACGCAGCGGGGGGAACACCGGGGAGCTGTTTTTT.

At least ten counts were recorded for this clonotype. This chain uses TRBV29-1 with TRBJ2-1, with TRBD2 identical over 14 bases. In germline, CDR1 is SQVTM, CDR2 ANQGSEA. V shed 5 bases and J 7 bases; nucleotides not matched to a gene: 7. CDR3 size: 15 residues. Here the CDR3 reads CSVKGLAGERNEQFF. The CDR3 nucleotides are TGCAGCGTTAAGGGACTAGCGGGAGAGAGGAATGAGCAGTTCTTC.

At least ten counts were recorded for this clonotype. The chain links TRBV7-2 to TRBJ2-5, with D unresolved. With 1 base removed from V and 8 bases from J, the gap between germline ends came to 14 bases. The length of the CDR3 is 14 residues. The germline CDR1 and CDR2 sequences are SGHTA and FQGNSA. The CDR3 region has the DNA TGTGCCAGCAGCTTAGTCTTGGGTACGGATACCCAGTACTTC. Its protein product is CASSLVLGTDTQYF.

This clonotype was detected a few times. The V call is TRBV27, the J call TRBJ2-7; 9 nucleotides agree with TRBD1. This CDR3 contains 14 residues. The V and J ends lost 10 bases and 2 bases, in that order; junction bases with no gene match: 9. The germline V gene encodes CDR1 MNHEY and CDR2 SMNVEV (reference sequence). The CDR3 nucleotides are TGTGCCACCGCACGGGGGACAGGGACCTACGAGCAGTACTTC. Protein product: CATARGTGTYEQYF.

Regarding this clonotype: An end of the junction differs from the germline gene, which may be a read error. V is TRBV20-1 and J is TRBJ2-7; 12 nucleotides align to TRBD1. Germline CDR1 and CDR2: DFQATT and SNEGSKA (reference sequence). The CDR3 spans 14 residues. CDR3 sequence (DNA): TGCAGTGCTAGAACCGGGACAGGGGGCCACGAGCAGAACTTC. Its protein is CSARTGTGGHEQNF.

V gene TRBV5-5 combines with J gene TRBJ1-1; unclear D gene. The CDR3 has 15 residues. Trimming left V 0 bases short and J 1 base short, with 10 bases between. Germline V CDR1 and CDR2: SGHKS, YYEKEE (reference sequence). The DNA of the CDR3 is TGTGCCAGCAGCTTGGTGAACACCCCGAACACTGAAGCTTTCTTT. This translates into CASSLVNTPNTEAFF.

This clonotype was counted only a few times. This chain joins TRBV20-1 and TRBJ2-7; D possibly corresponds to TRBD2 (5 bases). The germline V gene encodes CDR1 DFQATT and CDR2 SNEGSKA (reference sequence). Deletions cut 5 bases from V and 4 bases from J, with 18 bases between. The CDR3 contains 14 residues. The CDR3 sequence: CSARGRLGAYEQYF. The DNA of the CDR3 is TGCAGTGCTCGGGGAAGGCTCGGAGCGTACGAGCAGTACTTC.

Ten or more counts support this clonotype. The chain is built from TRBV5-1 and TRBJ2-3; weak D call: TRBD2 (5 bases). The V gene lost 0 bases and the J gene lost 2 bases, with 13 bases spanning the gap. The germline CDR1 and CDR2 sequences are SGHRS and YFSETQ. The CDR3 totals 16 residues. The CDR3 nucleotides read TGCGCCAGCAGCTTGGGAAGCGGAACAACCACAGATACGCAGTATTTT. Translated: CASSLGSGTTTDTQYF.

In its sample, this clonotype was seen a few times. This chain connects TRBV6-2 or TRBV6-3 to TRBJ2-7; 9 bases are a match to TRBD1. J gave up 2 bases and V 2 bases, and 7 bases lay outside the gene matches. Germline CDR1 and CDR2: MNHEY and SVGEGT. The CDR3 consists of 16 residues. The CDR3 nucleotides are TGTGCCAGCAGTTACGCAGCCGGGACAGGGACCTACGAGCAGTACTTC. It specifies CASSYAAGTGTYEQYF.